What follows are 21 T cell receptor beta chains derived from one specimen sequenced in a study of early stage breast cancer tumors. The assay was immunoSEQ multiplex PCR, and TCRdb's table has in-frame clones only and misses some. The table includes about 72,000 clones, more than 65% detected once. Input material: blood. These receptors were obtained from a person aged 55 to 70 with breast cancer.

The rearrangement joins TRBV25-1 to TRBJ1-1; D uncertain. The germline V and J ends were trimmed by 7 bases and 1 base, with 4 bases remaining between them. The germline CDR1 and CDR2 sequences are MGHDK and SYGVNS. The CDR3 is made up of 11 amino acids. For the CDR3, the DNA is TGTGCCAGCATGAGGAACACTGAAGCTTTCTTT. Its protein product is CASMRNTEAFF.

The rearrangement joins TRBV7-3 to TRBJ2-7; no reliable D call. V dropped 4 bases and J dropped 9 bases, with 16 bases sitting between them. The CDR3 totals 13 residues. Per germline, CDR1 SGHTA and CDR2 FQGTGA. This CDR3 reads CASSSGPTVRQYF. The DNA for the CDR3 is TGTGCCAGCAGCTCCGGACCCACGGTCAGGCAGTACTTC.

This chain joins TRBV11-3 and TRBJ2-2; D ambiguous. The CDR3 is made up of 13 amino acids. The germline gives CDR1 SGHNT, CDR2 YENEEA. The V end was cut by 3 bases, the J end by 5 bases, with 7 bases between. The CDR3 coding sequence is TGTGCCAGCAGCTTTGGTTATACCGGGGAGCTGTTTTTT. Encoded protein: CASSFGYTGELFF.

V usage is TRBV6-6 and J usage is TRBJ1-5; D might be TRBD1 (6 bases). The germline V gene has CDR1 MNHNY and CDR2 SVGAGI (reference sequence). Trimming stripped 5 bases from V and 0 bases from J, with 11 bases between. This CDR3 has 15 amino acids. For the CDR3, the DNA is TGTGCCAGCAGTGCGCAGGGGATTAGCAATCAGCCCCAGCATTTT. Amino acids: CASSAQGISNQPQHF.

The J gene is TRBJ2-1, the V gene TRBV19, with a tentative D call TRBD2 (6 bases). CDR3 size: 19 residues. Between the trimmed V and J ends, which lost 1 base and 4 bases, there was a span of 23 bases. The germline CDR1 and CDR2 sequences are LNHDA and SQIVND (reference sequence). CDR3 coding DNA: TGTGCCAGTAGTATAGTGAGGGGAGGACTCCCAACCCGGTACAATGAGCAGTTCTTC. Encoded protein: CASSIVRGGLPTRYNEQFF.

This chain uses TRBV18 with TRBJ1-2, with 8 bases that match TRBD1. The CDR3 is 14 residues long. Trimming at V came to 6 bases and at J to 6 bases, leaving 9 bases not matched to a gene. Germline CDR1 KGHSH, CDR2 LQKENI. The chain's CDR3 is CASSPKQGGNGYTF. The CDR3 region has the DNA TGTGCCAGCTCTCCCAAACAGGGGGGGAATGGCTACACCTTC.

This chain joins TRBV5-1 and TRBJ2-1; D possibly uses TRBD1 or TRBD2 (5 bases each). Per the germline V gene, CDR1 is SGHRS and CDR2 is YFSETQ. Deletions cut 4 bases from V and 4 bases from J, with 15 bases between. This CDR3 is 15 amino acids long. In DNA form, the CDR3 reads TGCGCCAGCAGCAGGACCGGGACCAGATACAATGAGCAGTTCTTC. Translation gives CASSRTGTRYNEQFF. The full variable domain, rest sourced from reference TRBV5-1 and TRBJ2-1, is KAGVTQTPRYLIKTRGQQVTLSCSPISGHRSVSWYQQTPGQGLQFLFEYFSETQRNKGNFPGRFSGRQFSNSRSEMNVSTLELGDSALYLCASSRTGTRYNEQFFGPGTRLTVL.

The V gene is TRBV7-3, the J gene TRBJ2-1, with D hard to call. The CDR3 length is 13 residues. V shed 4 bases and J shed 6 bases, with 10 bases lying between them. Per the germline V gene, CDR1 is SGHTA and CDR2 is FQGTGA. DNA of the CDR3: TGTGCCAGCAGCTCCTTATTGGGCAATGAGCAGTTCTTC. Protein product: CASSSLLGNEQFF.

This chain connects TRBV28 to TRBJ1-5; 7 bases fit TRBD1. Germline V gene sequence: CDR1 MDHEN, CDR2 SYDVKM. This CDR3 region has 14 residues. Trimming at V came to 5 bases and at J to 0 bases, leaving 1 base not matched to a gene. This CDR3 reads CASSTGVSNQPQHF. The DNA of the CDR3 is TGTGCCAGCAGTACAGGGGTTAGCAATCAGCCCCAGCATTTT.

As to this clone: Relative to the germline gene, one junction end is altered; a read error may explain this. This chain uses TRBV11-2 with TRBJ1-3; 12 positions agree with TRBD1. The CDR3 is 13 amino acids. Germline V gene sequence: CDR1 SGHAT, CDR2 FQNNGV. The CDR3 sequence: CASSLDPGQGARF. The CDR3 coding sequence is TGTGCCAGCAGCTTAGATCCGGGACAGGGGGCTCGTTTT.

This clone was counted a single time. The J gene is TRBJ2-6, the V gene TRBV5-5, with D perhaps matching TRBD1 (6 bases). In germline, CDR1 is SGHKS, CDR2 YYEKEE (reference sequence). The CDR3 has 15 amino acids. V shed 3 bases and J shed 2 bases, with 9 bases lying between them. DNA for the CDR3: TGTGCCAGCAGCTCGGACAGCCCTGGGGCCAACGTCCTGACTTTC. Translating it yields CASSSDSPGANVLTF.

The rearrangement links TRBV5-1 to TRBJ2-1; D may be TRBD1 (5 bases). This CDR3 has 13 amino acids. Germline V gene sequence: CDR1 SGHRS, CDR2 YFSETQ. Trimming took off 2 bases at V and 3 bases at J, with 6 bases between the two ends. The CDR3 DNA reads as TGCGCCAGCAGCTTCCAGGGCTACAATGAGCAGTTCTTC. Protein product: CASSFQGYNEQFF.

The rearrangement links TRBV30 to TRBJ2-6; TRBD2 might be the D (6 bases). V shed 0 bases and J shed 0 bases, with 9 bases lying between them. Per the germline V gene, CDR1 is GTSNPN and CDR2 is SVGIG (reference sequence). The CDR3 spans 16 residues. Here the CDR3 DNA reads TGTGCCTGGAGTGTAGAGGACTACTCTGGGGCCAACGTCCTGACTTTC. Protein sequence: CAWSVEDYSGANVLTF.

CDR3: CASTLRQGRAETQYF. CDR3 in DNA: TGTGCCAGCACCCTCCGACAGGGTAGGGCGGAGACCCAGTACTTC. The genes are TRBV6-1 and TRBJ2-5; TRBD1 agrees at 7 bases. Germline CDR1 MNHNS, CDR2 SASEGT. The CDR3 contains 15 residues. Losses at the gene ends were 7 bases for V and 5 bases for J; bases not matched to a gene: 13.

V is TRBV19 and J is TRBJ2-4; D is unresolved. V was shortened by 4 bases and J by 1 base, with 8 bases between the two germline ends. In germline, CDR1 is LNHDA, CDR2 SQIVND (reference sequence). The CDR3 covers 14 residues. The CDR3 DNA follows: TGTGCCAGTAGTACCCCCCCCGCCAAAAACATTCAGTACTTC. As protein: CASSTPPAKNIQYF.

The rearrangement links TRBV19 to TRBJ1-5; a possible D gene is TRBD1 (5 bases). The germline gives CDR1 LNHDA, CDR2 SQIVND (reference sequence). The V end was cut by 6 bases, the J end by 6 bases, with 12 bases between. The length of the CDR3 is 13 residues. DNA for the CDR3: TGTGCCAGTAGCCCTGCCGGGGGTCAGCCCCAGCATTTT. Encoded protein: CASSPAGGQPQHF.

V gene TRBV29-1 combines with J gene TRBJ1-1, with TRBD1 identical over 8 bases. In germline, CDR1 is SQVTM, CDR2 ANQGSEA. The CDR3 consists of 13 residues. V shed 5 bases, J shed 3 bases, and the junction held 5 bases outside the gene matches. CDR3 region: CSVQGQAYTEAFF. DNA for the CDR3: TGCAGCGTTCAGGGACAGGCCTACACTGAAGCTTTCTTT.

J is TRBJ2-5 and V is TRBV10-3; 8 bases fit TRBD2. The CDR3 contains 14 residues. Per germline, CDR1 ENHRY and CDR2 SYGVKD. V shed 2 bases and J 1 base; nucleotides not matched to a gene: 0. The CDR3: CAISEGLAQETQYF. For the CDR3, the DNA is TGTGCCATCAGTGAGGGACTAGCCCAAGAGACCCAGTACTTC.

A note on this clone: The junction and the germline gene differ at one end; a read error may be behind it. Here the CDR3 reads CASSMGQGGPEHF. In DNA form, the CDR3 reads TGTGCCAGCAGCATGGGACAGGGAGGACCCGAACACTTC. The chain recombines TRBV9 with TRBJ2-5, with 9 nucleotides matching TRBD1. From germline, CDR1 is SGDLS and CDR2 YYNGEE. This CDR3 contains 13 residues.

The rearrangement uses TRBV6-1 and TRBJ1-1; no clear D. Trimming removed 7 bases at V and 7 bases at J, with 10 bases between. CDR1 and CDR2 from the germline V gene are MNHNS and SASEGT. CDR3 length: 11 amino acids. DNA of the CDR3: TGTGCCAGCACCTCACCAGTTGAAGCTTTCTTT. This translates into CASTSPVEAFF.

In DNA form, the CDR3 reads TGTGCCAGCAGCTTGATCGGAGGACGGGACTATGGCTACACCTTC. Residues: CASSLIGGRDYGYTF. The V call is TRBV5-4, the J call TRBJ1-2; D is undetermined. Germline lookup yields CDR1 SGHNT and CDR2 YYREEE (reference sequence). Trimming stripped 1 base from V and 3 bases from J, with 13 bases between. The CDR3 runs 15 residues.